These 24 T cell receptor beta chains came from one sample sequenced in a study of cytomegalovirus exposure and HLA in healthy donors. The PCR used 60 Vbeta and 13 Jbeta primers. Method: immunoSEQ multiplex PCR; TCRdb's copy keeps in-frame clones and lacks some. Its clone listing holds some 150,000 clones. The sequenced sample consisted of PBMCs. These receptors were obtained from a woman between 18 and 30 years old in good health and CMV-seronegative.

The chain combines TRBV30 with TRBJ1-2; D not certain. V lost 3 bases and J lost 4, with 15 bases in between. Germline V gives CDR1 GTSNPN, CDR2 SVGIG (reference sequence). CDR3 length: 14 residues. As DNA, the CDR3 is TGTGCCTGGAGAAGCCAGGAACAGATCTATGGCTACACCTTC. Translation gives CAWRSQEQIYGYTF.

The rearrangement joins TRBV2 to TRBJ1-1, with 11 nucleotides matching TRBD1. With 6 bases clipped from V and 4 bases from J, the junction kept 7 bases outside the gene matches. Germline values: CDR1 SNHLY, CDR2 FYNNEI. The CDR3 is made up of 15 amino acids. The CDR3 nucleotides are TGTGCCAGCAGAGACTCCGGGACAGGGGGCACTGAAGCTTTCTTT. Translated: CASRDSGTGGTEAFF.

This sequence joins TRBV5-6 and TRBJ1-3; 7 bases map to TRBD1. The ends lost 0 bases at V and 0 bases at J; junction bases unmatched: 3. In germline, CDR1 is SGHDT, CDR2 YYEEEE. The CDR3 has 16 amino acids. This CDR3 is CASSLGGQYSGNTIYF. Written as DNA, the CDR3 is TGTGCCAGCAGCTTGGGGGGACAGTACTCTGGAAACACCATATATTTT. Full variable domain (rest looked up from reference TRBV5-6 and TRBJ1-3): DAGVTQSPTHLIKTRGQQVTLRCSPKSGHDTVSWYQQALGQGPQFIFQYYEEEERQRGNFPDRFSGHQFPNYSSELNVNALLLGDSALYLCASSLGGQYSGNTIYFGEGSWLTVV.

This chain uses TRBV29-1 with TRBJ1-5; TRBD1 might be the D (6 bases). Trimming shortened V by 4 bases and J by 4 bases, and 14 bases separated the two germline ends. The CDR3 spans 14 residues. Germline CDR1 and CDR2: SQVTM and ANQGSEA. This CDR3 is CSVVVTGENQPQHF. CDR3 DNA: TGCAGCGTTGTAGTGACAGGAGAAAATCAGCCCCAGCATTTT.

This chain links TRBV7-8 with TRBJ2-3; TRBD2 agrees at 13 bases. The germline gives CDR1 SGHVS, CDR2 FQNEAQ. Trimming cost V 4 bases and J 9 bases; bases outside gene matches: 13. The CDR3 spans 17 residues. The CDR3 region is CASSSDVFGLAGVTQYF. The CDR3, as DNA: TGTGCCAGCAGCTCAGACGTGTTCGGACTAGCGGGAGTCACGCAGTATTTT.

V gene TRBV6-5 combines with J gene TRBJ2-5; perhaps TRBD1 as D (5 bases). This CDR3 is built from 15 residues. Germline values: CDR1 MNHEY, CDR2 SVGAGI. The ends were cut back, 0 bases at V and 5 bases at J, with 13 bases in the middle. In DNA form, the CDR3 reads TGTGCCAGCAGTTACTCTATTTCAGGGATGGAGACCCAGTACTTC. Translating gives CASSYSISGMETQYF.

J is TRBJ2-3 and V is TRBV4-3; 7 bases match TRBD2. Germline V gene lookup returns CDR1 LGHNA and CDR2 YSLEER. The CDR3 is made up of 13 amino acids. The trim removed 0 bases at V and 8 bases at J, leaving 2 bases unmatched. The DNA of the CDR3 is TGCGCCAGCAGCCAAGATACGGGGGGTACGCAGTATTTT. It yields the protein CASSQDTGGTQYF.

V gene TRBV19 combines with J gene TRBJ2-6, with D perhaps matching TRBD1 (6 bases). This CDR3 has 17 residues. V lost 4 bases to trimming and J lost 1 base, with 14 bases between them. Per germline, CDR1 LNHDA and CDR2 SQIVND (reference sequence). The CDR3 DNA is TGTGCCAGTAGTACAAAAAAAACAGGGTCTGGGGCCAACGTCCTGACTTTC. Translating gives CASSTKKTGSGANVLTF.

The CDR3 is CSVGGAGEARAGELFF. In nucleotides, the CDR3 is TGCAGCGTTGGAGGGGCGGGGGAGGCGAGGGCCGGGGAGCTGTTTTTT. V usage is TRBV29-1 and J usage is TRBJ2-2; 7 bases are shared with TRBD2. The CDR3 runs to 16 residues. Germline V gene lookup returns CDR1 SQVTM and CDR2 ANQGSEA. Losses at the gene ends were 4 bases for V and 6 bases for J; bases not matched to a gene: 14.

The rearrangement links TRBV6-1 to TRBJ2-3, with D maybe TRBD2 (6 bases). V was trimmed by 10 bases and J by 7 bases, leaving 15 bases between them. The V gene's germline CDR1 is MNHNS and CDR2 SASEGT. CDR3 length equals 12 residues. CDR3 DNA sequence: TGTGCCACCACCGGGAGTGGGTATACGCAGTATTTT. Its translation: CATTGSGYTQYF.

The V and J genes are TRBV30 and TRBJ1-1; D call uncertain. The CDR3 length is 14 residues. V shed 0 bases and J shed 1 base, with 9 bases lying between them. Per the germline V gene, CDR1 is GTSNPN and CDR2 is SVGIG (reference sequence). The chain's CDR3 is CAWSVRRRNTEAFF. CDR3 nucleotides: TGTGCCTGGAGTGTACGTCGGAGGAACACTGAAGCTTTCTTT.

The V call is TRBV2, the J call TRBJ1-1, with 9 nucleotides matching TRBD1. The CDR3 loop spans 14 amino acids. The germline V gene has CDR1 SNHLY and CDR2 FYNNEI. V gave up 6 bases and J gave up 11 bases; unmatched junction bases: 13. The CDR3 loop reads CASSVNRGLDEAFF. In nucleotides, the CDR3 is TGTGCCAGCAGCGTTAACAGGGGGCTCGACGAGGCTTTCTTT.

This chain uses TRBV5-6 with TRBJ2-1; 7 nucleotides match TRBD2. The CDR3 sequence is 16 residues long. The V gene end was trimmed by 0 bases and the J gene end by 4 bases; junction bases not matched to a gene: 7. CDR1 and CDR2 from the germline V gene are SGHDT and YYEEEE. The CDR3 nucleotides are TGTGCCAGCAGCTTGGACGTCGGACTAGTTTACAATGAGCAGTTCTTC. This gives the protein CASSLDVGLVYNEQFF.

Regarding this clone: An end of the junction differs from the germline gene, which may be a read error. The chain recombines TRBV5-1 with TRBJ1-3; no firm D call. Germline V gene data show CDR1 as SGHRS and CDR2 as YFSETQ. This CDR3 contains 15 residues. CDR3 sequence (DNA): TGCGCCAGCATCTTGGCGGGTGGCTCTGGAAACACCATATATTTT. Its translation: CASILAGGSGNTIYF.

The CDR3 loop reads CASSIRTSTDTQYF. The DNA of the CDR3 is TGTGCCAGTAGTATACGGACTAGCACAGATACGCAGTATTTT. This rearrangement joins TRBV19 to TRBJ2-3; tentatively, D is TRBD2 (5 bases). The CDR3 has 14 residues. The V gene's germline CDR1 is LNHDA and CDR2 SQIVND (reference sequence). Trimming stripped 2 bases from V and 0 bases from J, with 6 bases between.

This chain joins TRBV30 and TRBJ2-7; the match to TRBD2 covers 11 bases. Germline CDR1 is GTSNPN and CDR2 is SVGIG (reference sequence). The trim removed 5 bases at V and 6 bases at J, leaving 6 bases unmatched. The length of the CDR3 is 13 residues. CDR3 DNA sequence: TGTGCCTGGGCGACTAGCGGGACAGGCGAGCAGTACTTC. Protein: CAWATSGTGEQYF.

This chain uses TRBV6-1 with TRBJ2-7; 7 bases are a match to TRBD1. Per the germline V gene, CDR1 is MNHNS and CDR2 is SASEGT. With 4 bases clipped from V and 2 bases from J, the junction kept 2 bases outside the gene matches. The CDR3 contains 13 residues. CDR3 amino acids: CASSAGQPYEQYV. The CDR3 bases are TGTGCCAGCAGTGCGGGACAGCCCTACGAGCAGTACGTC.

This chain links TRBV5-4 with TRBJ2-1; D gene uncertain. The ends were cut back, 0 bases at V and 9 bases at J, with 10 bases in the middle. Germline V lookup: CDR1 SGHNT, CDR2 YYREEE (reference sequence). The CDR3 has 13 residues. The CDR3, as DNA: TGTGCCAGCAGCTTGGGGCTAGTAGGTGAGCAGTTCTTC. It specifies CASSLGLVGEQFF.

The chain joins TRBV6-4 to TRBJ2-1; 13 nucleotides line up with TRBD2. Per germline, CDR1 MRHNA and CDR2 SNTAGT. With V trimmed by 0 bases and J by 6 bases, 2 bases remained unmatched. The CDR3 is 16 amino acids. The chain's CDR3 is CASSDSGLAGSNEQFF. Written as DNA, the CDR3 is TGTGCCAGCAGTGACTCGGGACTAGCGGGAAGCAATGAGCAGTTCTTC.

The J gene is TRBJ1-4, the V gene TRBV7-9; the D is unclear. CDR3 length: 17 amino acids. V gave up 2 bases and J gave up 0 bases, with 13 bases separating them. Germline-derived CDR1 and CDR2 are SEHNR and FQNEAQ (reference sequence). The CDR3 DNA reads TGTGCCAGCAGCTTAAGGGAGCTATCAACAACTAATGAAAAACTGTTTTTT. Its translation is CASSLRELSTTNEKLFF.

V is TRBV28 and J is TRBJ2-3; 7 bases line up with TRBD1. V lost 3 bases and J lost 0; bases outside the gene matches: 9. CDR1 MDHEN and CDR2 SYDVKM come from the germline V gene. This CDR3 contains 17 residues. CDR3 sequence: CASSFFGQEPSTDTQYF. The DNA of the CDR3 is TGTGCCAGCAGTTTTTTCGGACAGGAGCCTAGCACAGATACGCAGTATTTT.

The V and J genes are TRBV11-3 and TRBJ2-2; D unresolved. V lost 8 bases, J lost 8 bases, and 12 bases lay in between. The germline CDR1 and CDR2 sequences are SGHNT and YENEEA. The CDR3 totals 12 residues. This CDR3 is CASGSATGELFF. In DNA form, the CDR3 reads TGTGCCAGCGGCTCTGCCACTGGGGAGCTGTTTTTT.

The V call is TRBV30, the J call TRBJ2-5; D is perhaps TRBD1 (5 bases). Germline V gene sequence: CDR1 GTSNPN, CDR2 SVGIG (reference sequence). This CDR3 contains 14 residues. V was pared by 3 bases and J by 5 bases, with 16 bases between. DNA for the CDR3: TGTGCCTGGAGACCTAGACAGCTGAGGGAGACCCAGTACTTC. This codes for CAWRPRQLRETQYF.

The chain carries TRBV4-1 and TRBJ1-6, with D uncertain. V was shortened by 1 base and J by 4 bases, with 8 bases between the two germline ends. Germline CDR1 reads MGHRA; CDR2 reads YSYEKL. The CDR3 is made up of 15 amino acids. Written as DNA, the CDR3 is TGCGCCAGCAGCCAAGTTCCCCAATATAATTCACCCCTCCACTTT. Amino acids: CASSQVPQYNSPLHF.